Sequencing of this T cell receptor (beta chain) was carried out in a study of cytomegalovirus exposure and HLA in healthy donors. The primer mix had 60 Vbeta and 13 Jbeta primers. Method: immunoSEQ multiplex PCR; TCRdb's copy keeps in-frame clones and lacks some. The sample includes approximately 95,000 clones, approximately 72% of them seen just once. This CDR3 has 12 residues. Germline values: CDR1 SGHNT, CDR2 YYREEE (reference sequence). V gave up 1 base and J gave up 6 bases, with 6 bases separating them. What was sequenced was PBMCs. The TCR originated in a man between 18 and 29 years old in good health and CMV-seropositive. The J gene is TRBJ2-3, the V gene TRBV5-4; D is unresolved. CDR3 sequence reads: CASSLLSDTQYF. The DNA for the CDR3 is TGTGCCAGCAGCTTGTTGTCGGATACGCAGTATTTT.